This paragraph reports one T cell receptor (beta chain). The target antigen is unknown. Here immunoSEQ multiplex PCR was the method, and the copy in TCRdb shows in-frame clones only, minus some. The table records under 1,100,000 clones, around 78% of them present only once. The healthy adult donors were HIV-negative and reported no recent acute infections or vaccinations. In germline, CDR1 is SEHNR, CDR2 FQNEAQ (reference sequence). Germline trimming cut 5 bases from V and 6 bases from J; bases unmatched to any gene: 8. The CDR3 is 14 residues long. The data were taken from a study of shared clonotypes between healthy human individuals. Turning to the study itself: Donors, aged 18 to 49, were two women and three men.

Study-level results: Compared with memory subsets, naive subsets generally had larger estimated richness. With a handful of donors compared, approximately 5% of naive CD4 clonotypes were shared.

The sample was memory CD4+ T cells from PBMCs. Sample subset: CD45RA-negative fraction. The sequence was collected from a man between 18 and 29 years old in good health. Some clones in this sample may be carry-over from other donors' samples. This rearrangement joins TRBV7-9 to TRBJ2-5, with 8 bases aligning to TRBD1. The CDR3 here is CASSQPTGEKTQYF. The CDR3 nucleotides are TGTGCCAGCAGCCAACCGACAGGGGAAAAGACCCAGTACTTC.